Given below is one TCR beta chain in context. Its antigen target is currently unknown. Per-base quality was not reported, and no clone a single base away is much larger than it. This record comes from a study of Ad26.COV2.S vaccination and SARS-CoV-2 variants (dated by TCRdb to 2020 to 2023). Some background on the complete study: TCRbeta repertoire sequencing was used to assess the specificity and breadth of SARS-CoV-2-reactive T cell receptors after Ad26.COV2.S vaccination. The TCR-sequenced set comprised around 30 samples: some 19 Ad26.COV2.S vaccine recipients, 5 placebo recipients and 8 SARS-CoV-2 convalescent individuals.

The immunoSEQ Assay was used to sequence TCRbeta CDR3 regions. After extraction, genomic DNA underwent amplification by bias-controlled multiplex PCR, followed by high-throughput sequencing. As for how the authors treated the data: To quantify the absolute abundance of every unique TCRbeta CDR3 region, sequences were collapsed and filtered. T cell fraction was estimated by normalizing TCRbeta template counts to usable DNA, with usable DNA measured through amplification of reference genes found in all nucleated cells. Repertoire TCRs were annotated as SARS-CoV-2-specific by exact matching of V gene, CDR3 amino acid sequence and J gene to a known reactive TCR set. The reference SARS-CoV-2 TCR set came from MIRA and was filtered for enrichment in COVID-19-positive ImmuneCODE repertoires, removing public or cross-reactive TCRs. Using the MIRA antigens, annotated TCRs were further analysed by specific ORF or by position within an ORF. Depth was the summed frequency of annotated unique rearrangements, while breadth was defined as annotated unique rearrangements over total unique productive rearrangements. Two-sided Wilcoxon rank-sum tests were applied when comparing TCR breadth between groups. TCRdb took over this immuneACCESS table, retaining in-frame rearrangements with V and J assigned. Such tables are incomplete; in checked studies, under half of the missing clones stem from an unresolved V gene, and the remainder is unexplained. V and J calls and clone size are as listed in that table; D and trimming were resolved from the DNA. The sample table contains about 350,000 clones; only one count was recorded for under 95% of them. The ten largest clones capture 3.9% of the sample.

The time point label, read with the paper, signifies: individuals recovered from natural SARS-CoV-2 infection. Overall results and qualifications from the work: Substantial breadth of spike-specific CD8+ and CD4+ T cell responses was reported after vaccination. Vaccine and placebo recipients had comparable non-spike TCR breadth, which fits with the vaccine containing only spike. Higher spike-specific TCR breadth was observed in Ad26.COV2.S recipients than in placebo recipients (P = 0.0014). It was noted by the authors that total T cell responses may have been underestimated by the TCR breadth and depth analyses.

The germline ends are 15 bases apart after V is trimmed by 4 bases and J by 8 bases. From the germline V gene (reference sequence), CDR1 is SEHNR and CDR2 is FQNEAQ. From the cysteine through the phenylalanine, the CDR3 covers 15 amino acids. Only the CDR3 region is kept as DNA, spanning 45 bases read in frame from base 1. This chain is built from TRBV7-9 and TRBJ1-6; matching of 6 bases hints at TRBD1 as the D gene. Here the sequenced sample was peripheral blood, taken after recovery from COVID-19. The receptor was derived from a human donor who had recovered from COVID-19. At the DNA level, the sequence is TGTGCCAGCAGCTCCATCGGGGGGGCTTATTCACCCCTCCACTTT. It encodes CASSSIGGAYSPLHF.